A selection of T cell receptor beta chains follows, all from one sample in a study of blood T cell repertoires in COVID-19. The protocol was immunoSEQ multiplex PCR, while the TCRdb copy is restricted to in-frame clones and leaves out a portion. The data contain a few hundred thousand clones, around four fifths of them singletons. Sample: peripheral blood. The receptors were gathered from a man aged 25 to 40 with active or convalescent COVID-19. Each CDR3 is given with its conserved first and last residue. D genes are given only for firm matches. The size field is filled for only some rows; it gives once, few, many or a size class.

J gene | D gene | V gene | clone size | CDR3 protein | CDR3 DNA
TRBJ2-2 | - | TRBV6-5 | few | CASALQGAGELFF | TGTGCCAGCGCATTACAGGGAGCCGGGGAGCTGTTTTTT
TRBJ1-1 | TRBD1 | TRBV14 | - | CASSHRERGYRGEAFF | TGTGCCAGCAGCCACCGAGAAAGAGGGTACAGGGGGGAAGCTTTCTTT
TRBJ1-5 | - | TRBV28 | - | CASSFPGASNQPQHF | TGTGCCAGCAGCTTTCCAGGGGCTAGCAATCAGCCCCAGCATTTT
TRBJ2-7 | - | TRBV10-3 | few | CAISESNYEQYF | TGTGCCATCAGTGAGTCCAACTACGAGCAGTACTTC
TRBJ2-6 | TRBD1 | TRBV24-1 | - | CATSQGTGFSGANVLTF | TGTGCCACCAGCCAAGGGACAGGGTTCTCTGGGGCCAACGTCCTGACTTTC
TRBJ1-3 | - | TRBV18 | - | CASSPAQQGISGNTIYF | TGTGCCAGCTCACCCGCGCAGCAGGGAATCTCTGGAAACACCATATATTTT
TRBJ2-2 | TRBD2 | TRBV29-1 | - | CSVGLAGGTGELFF | TGCAGCGTTGGACTAGCGGGAGGCACCGGGGAGCTGTTTTTT
TRBJ2-1 | TRBD2 | TRBV10-3 | - | CAISKAGEYNEQFF | TGTGCCATCAGTAAAGCGGGGGAGTACAATGAGCAGTTCTTC
TRBJ1-5 | TRBD1 | TRBV23-1 | - | CASGTDRGQGQPQHF | TGCGCCAGCGGAACCGACAGGGGGCAGGGTCAGCCCCAGCATTTT
TRBJ1-3 | - | TRBV7-9 | - | CASSFDSSGNTIYF | TGTGCCAGCAGCTTCGACAGCTCTGGAAACACCATATATTTT
TRBJ1-6 | - | TRBV18 | once | CASSPTAGFNSPLHF | TGTGCCAGCTCACCGACCGCAGGGTTCAATTCACCCCTCCACTTT
TRBJ1-1 | - | TRBV7-2 | - | CASSLASSGLNTEAFF | TGTGCCAGCAGCTTAGCCTCTTCAGGGTTGAACACTGAAGCTTTCTTT
TRBJ1-1 | - | TRBV6-1 | - | CASSEAPGGEAFF | TGTGCCAGCAGTGAAGCGCCGGGGGGCGAAGCTTTCTTT
TRBJ2-2 | - | TRBV18 | - | CASSPPSGTGELFF | TGTGCCAGCTCACCACCGTCAGGGACCGGGGAGCTGTTTTTT
TRBJ1-5 | - | TRBV7-2 | few | CASSSPPGSQHF | TGTGCCAGCAGCTCACCTCCGGGTTCCCAGCATTTT
TRBJ2-3 | - | TRBV4-2 | - | CASSQEEWRGDLTDTQYF | TGTGCCAGCAGCCAAGAGGAGTGGCGGGGAGATCTAACAGATACGCAGTATTTT
TRBJ2-1 | TRBD1 | TRBV6-5 | - | CASRTGYNEQFF | TGTGCCAGCCGGACAGGCTACAATGAGCAGTTCTTC
TRBJ2-3 | TRBD2 | TRBV10-1 | - | CASSPSGVSTDTQYF | TGCGCCAGCAGCCCTAGCGGGGTGAGCACAGATACGCAGTATTTT
TRBJ1-1 | - | TRBV4-1 | - | CASSQVGGLSTEAFF | TGCGCCAGCAGCCAAGTTGGCGGCCTCAGCACTGAAGCTTTCTTT